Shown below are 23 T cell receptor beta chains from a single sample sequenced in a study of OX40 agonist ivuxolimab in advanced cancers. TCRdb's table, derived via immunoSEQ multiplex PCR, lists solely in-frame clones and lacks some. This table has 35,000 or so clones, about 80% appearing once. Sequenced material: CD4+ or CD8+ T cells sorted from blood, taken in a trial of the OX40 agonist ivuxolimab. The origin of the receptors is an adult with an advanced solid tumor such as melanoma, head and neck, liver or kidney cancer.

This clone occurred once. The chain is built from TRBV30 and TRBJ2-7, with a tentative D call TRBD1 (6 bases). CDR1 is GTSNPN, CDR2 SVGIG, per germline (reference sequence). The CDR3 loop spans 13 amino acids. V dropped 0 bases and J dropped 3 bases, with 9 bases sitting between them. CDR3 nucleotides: TGTGCCTGGAGTGTAGGCAGGGGCTACGAGCAGTACTTC. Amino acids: CAWSVGRGYEQYF.

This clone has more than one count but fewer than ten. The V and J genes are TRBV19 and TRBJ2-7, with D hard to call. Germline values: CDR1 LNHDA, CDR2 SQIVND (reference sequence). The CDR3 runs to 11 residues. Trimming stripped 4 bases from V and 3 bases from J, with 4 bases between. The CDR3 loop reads CASSTHYEQYF. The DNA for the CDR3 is TGTGCCAGTAGTACCCACTACGAGCAGTACTTC.

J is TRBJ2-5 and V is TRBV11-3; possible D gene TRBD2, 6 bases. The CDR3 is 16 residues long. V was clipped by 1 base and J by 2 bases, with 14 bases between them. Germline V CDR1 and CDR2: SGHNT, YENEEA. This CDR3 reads CASSLGPAGIQETQYF. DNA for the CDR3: TGTGCCAGCAGCTTAGGTCCAGCGGGCATACAAGAGACCCAGTACTTC. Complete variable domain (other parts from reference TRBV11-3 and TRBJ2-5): EAGVVQSPRYKIIEKKQPVAFWCNPISGHNTLYWYLQNLGQGPELLIRYENEEAVDDSQLPKDRFSAERLKGVDSTLKIQPAELGDSAVYLCASSLGPAGIQETQYFGPGTRLLVL.

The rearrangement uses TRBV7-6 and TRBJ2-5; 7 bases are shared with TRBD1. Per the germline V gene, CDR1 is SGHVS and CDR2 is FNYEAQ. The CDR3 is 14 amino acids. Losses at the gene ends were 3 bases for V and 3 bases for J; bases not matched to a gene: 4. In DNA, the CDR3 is TGTGCCAGCAGCTTCTTAGGGACAGAAGAGACCCAGTACTTC. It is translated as CASSFLGTEETQYF.

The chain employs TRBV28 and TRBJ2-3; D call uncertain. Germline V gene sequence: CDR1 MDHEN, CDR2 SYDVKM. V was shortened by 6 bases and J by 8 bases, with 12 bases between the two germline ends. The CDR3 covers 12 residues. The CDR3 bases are TGTGCCAGCAGAAACCCTGGCCTTACGCAGTATTTT. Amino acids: CASRNPGLTQYF.

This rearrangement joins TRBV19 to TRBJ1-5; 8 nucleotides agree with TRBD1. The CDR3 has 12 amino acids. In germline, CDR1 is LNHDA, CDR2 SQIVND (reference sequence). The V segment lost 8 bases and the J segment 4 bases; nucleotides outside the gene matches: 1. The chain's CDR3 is CASGQGNQPQHF. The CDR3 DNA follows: TGTGCCAGTGGACAGGGAAATCAGCCCCAGCATTTT.

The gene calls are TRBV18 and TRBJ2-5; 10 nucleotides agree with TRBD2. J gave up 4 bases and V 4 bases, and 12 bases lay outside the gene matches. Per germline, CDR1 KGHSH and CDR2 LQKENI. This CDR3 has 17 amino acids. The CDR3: CASSLGKPGLARETQYF. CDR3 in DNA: TGTGCCAGCTCACTAGGAAAGCCGGGACTAGCGCGAGAGACCCAGTACTTC.

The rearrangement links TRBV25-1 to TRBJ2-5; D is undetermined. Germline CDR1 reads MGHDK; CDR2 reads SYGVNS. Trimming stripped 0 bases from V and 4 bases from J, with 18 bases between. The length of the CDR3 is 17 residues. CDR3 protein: CASSEYGVWQPSETQYF. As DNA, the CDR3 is TGTGCCAGCAGTGAATATGGAGTCTGGCAGCCATCAGAGACCCAGTACTTC.

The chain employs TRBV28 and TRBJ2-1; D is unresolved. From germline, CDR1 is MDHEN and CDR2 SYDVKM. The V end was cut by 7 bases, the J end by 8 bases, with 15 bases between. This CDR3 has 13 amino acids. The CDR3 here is CASTPTGHDEQFF. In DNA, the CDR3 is TGTGCCAGCACCCCGACGGGCCACGATGAGCAGTTCTTC.

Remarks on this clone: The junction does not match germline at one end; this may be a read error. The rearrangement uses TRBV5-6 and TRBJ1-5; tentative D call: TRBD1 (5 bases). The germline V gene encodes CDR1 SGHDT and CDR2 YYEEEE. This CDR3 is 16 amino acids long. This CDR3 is CASSFYRGEGNRPQHF. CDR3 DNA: TGTGCCAGCAGCTTTTATAGAGGGGAGGGCAATCGGCCCCAGCATTTT.

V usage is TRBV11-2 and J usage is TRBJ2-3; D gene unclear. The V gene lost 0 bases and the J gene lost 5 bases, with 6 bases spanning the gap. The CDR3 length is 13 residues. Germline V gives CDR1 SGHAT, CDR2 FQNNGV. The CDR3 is CASSLDTLDTQYF. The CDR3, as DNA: TGTGCCAGCAGCTTAGATACCCTAGATACGCAGTATTTT.

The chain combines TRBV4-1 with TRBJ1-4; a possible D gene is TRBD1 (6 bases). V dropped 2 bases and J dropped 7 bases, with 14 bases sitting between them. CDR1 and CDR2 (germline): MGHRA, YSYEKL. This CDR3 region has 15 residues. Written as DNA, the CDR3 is TGCGCCAGCAGCCAAATGGGGGGCTGGAGTGAAAAACTGTTTTTT. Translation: CASSQMGGWSEKLFF.

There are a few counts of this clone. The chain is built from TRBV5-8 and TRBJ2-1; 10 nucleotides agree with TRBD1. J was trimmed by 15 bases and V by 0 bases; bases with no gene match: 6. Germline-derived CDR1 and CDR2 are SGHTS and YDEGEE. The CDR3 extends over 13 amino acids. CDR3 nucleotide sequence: TGTGCCAGCAGCTTGGAGTTTGACAGGGGGCGGTTCTTC. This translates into CASSLEFDRGRFF.

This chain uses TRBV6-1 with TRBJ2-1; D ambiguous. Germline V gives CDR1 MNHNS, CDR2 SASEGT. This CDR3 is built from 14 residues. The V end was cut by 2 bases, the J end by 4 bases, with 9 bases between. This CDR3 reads CASSEPWAYNEQFF. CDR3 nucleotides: TGTGCCAGCAGTGAACCTTGGGCTTACAATGAGCAGTTCTTC.

The CDR3 DNA reads as TGTGCCAGCAGCTTACCAAGGACAGGGCATTGGGAGACCCAGTACTTC. Translation gives CASSLPRTGHWETQYF. This chain uses TRBV11-2 with TRBJ2-5; 8 bases fit TRBD1. From germline, CDR1 is SGHAT and CDR2 FQNNGV. The junction had 10 bases not matched to a gene; V was cut back by 2 bases and J by 5 bases. The CDR3 has 16 residues.

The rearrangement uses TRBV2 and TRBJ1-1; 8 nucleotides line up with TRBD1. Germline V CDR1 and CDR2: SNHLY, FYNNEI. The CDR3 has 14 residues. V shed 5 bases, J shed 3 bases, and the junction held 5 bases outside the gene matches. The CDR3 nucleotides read TGTGCCAGCAGTCCCGGGACAGGCCACACTGAAGCTTTCTTT. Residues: CASSPGTGHTEAFF.

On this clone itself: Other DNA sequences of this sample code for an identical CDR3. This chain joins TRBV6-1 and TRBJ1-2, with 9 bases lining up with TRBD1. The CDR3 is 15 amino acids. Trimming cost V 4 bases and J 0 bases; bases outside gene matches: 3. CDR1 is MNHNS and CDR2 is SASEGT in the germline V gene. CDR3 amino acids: CASSVGQGPNYGYTF. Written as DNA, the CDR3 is TGTGCCAGCAGTGTCGGACAGGGGCCTAACTATGGCTACACCTTC.

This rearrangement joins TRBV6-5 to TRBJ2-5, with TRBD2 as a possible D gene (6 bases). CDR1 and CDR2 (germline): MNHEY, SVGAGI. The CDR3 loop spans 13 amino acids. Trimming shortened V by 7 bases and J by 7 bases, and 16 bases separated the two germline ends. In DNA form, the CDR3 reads TGTGCCAGCATAGGGAGGTTTACCGGGACCCAGTACTTC. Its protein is CASIGRFTGTQYF.

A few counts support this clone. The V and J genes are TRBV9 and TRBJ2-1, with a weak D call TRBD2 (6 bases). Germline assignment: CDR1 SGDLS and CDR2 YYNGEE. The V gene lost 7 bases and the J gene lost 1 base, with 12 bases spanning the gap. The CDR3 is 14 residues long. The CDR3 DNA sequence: TGTGCCAGCGGGCGGGACGGTTCCTACAATGAGCAGTTCTTC. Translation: CASGRDGSYNEQFF.

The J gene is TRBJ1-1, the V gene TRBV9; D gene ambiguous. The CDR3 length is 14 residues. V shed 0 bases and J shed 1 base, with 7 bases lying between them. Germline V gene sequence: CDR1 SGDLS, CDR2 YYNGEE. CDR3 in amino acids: CASSVVEGNTEAFF. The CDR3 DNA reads TGTGCCAGCAGCGTAGTTGAAGGGAACACTGAAGCTTTCTTT.

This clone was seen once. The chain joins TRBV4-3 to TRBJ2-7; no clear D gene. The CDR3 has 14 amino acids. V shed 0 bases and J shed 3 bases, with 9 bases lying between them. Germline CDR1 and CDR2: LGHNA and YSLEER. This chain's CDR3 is CASSQEGVGYEQYF. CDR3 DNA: TGCGCCAGCAGCCAAGAAGGCGTGGGCTACGAGCAGTACTTC.

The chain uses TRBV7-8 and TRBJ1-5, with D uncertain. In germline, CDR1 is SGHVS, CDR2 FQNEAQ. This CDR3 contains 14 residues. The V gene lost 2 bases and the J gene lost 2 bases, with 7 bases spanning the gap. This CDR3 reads CASSLYQGNQPQHF. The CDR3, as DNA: TGTGCCAGCAGCTTATATCAGGGCAATCAGCCCCAGCATTTT. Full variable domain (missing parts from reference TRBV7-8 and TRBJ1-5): GAGVSQSPRYKVAKRGQDVALRCDPISGHVSLFWYQQALGQGPEFLTYFQNEAQLDKSGLPSDRFFAERPEGSVSTLKIQRTQQEDSAVYLCASSLYQGNQPQHFGDGTRLSIL.

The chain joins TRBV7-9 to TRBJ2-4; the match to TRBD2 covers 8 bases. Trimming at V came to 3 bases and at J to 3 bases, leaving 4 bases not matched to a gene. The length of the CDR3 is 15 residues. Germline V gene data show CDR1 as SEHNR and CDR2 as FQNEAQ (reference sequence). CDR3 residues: CASSFRGLGKNIQYF. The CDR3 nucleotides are TGTGCCAGCAGCTTTAGGGGACTAGGCAAAAACATTCAGTACTTC.